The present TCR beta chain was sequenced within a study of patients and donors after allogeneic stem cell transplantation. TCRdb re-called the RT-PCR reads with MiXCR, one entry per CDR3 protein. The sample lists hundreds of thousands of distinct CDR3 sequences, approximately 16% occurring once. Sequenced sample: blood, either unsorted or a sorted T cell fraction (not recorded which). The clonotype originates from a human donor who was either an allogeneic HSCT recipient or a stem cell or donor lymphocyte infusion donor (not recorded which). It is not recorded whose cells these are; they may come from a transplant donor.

The CDR3 nucleotides are TGCAGTGCTAGAGATTGGGGAGACACTGAAGCTTTCTTT. This codes for CSARDWGDTEAFF. This sequence joins TRBV20-1 and TRBJ1-1; D unresolved. Trimming took 0 bases from V and 3 from J, leaving 8 bases between them. This CDR3 has 13 residues. The germline gives CDR1 DFQATT, CDR2 SNEGSKA (reference sequence).